These 9 T cell receptor beta chains share one sample of origin, sequenced in a study of control samples from healthy donors and cancer patients. Method: immunoSEQ multiplex PCR; TCRdb's copy keeps in-frame clones and lacks some. The data hold about 99,000 clones, with around 88% observed a single time. Sequencing was carried out using PBMCs. These receptors all stem from a man aged 55 to 70 with lung cancer.

The chain has TRBV10-2 and TRBJ2-5; no firm D call. The CDR3 is 11 residues long. Germline CDR1 reads WSHSY; CDR2 reads SAAADI. With 5 bases removed from V and 4 bases from J, the gap between germline ends came to 5 bases. The CDR3 loop is CASSMGETQYF. The CDR3 DNA sequence: TGCGCCAGCAGTATGGGAGAGACCCAGTACTTC.

The chain recombines TRBV4-1 with TRBJ1-2; 10 bases align to TRBD1. This CDR3 is built from 17 residues. Germline V CDR1 and CDR2: MGHRA, YSYEKL. V lost 4 bases and J lost 7; bases outside the gene matches: 15. Written as DNA, the CDR3 is TGCGCCAGCAGCCGCAGGGACAGGGGAGTTGGAACTGGTGGCTACACCTTC. Protein product: CASSRRDRGVGTGGYTF.

This chain links TRBV7-2 with TRBJ2-3; tentative D call: TRBD2 (6 bases). This CDR3 contains 15 residues. V was trimmed by 3 bases and J by 2 bases, leaving 12 bases between them. The germline V gene has CDR1 SGHTA and CDR2 FQGNSA. The CDR3 loop reads CASSFWDSITDTQYF. The CDR3 coding sequence is TGTGCCAGCAGCTTCTGGGACTCAATCACAGATACGCAGTATTTT.

This clone appeared a single time. V gene TRBV15 combines with J gene TRBJ1-4; maybe TRBD1 (6 bases). CDR3 size: 15 residues. CDR1 is LNHNV and CDR2 is YYDKDF in the germline V gene (reference sequence). The V end was cut by 1 base, the J end by 5 bases, with 11 bases between. CDR3 in amino acids: CATSRGRGPNEKLFF. The CDR3 DNA follows: TGTGCCACCAGCAGAGGTCGGGGGCCAAATGAAAAACTGTTTTTT. Looking up the rest from reference TRBV15 and TRBJ1-4 gives the full variable domain: DAMVIQNPRYQVTQFGKPVTLSCSQTLNHNVMYWYQQKSSQAPKLLFHYYDKDFNNEADTPDNFQSRRPNTSFCFLDIRSPGLGDTAMYLCATSRGRGPNEKLFFGSGTQLSVL.

This chain uses TRBV4-2 with TRBJ2-7; D may be TRBD2 (5 bases). The CDR3 runs 15 residues. The V end was cut by 0 bases, the J end by 11 bases, with 20 bases between. Germline values: CDR1 LGHNA, CDR2 YNFKEQ. Here the CDR3 reads CASSQERSGGREKYF. CDR3 nucleotides: TGTGCCAGCAGCCAAGAGAGGAGCGGAGGACGAGAAAAGTACTTC.

The V gene is TRBV10-2, the J gene TRBJ2-7; tentatively, D is TRBD1 (5 bases). The CDR3 contains 12 residues. Germline CDR1 and CDR2: WSHSY and SAAADI. V dropped 3 bases and J dropped 4 bases, with 7 bases sitting between them. The CDR3 spells CASSDRAYEQYF. The CDR3 nucleotides are TGCGCCAGCAGTGACAGGGCATACGAGCAGTACTTC.

Comments on this clone: The sample holds other DNA sequences that translate to the same CDR3. The V gene is TRBV6-6, the J gene TRBJ2-3; D gene uncertain. CDR3 size: 12 residues. Trimming shortened V by 3 bases and J by 4 bases, and 5 bases separated the two germline ends. Germline V CDR1 and CDR2: MNHNY, SVGAGI (reference sequence). The CDR3 spells CASSYGPDTQYF. CDR3 DNA: TGTGCCAGCAGTTATGGCCCAGATACGCAGTATTTT.

The table lists this clone with a count of one. The CDR3 sequence is CAINEGGSPLHF. The DNA of the CDR3 is TGTGCCATCAACGAGGGTGGATCACCCCTCCACTTT. The chain has TRBV10-3 and TRBJ1-6; D gene unclear. The germline V gene encodes CDR1 ENHRY and CDR2 SYGVKD. This CDR3 has 12 amino acids. V lost 7 bases to trimming and J lost 10 bases, with 11 bases between them.

This clone was detected once. The chain combines TRBV4-1 with TRBJ1-1, with D possibly being TRBD1 (5 bases). Germline V gene lookup returns CDR1 MGHRA and CDR2 YSYEKL. This CDR3 comprises 13 residues. The ends were cut back, 0 bases at V and 6 bases at J, with 8 bases in the middle. The CDR3 region is CASSQDRGPEAFF. Written as DNA, the CDR3 is TGCGCCAGCAGCCAAGATCGGGGCCCTGAAGCTTTCTTT.